One sample yielded the 5 T cell receptor beta chains listed below, sequenced in a study of blood T cell repertoires in COVID-19. Repertoires were generated with immunoSEQ multiplex PCR, while TCRdb's copy carries only in-frame clones and drops some. The repertoire consists of some 150,000 clones, with about 80% occurring once and the leading ten covering 5% to 6.5%. The material sequenced was PBMCs or T cells enriched from blood (not recorded which). The receptor set was obtained from a woman in her forties or fifties who had recovered from COVID-19.

This chain joins TRBV7-2 and TRBJ1-2, with D unresolved. CDR3 length equals 12 residues. Between the trimmed V and J ends, which lost 1 base and 6 bases, there was a span of 6 bases. Germline CDR1 is SGHTA and CDR2 is FQGNSA. The CDR3 nucleotides are TGTGCCAGCAGCTTAGAACAGAATGGCTACACCTTC. Residues: CASSLEQNGYTF. The full variable domain, its missing parts supplied by reference TRBV7-2 and TRBJ1-2, is GAGVSQSPSNKVTEKGKDVELRCDPISGHTALYWYRQSLGQGLEFLIYFQGNSAPDKSGLPSDRFSAERTGGSVSTLTIQRTQQEDSAVYLCASSLEQNGYTFGSGTRLTVV.

CDR3 residues: CASSQDPGSSTDTQYF. CDR3 sequence (DNA): TGTGCCAGCAGCCAAGATCCCGGGAGTAGCACAGATACGCAGTATTTT. This sequence joins TRBV3-1 (or the pseudogene TRBV3-2) and TRBJ2-3; D is possibly TRBD2 (6 bases). This CDR3 has 16 amino acids. V lost 0 bases to trimming and J lost 0 bases, with 10 bases between them. Looked up from germline, CDR1 is LGHDT and CDR2 is YNNKEL (reference sequence).

V usage is TRBV2 and J usage is TRBJ1-3, with D unresolved. Germline loops: CDR1 SNHLY, CDR2 FYNNEI. V was trimmed by 6 bases and J by 0 bases, leaving 12 bases between them. The length of the CDR3 is 15 residues. The CDR3 DNA follows: TGTGCCAGCAGCGTCGACTTAACCTCTGGAAACACCATATATTTT. This codes for CASSVDLTSGNTIYF. Together with reference TRBV2 and TRBJ1-3, the CDR3 gives the full variable domain: EPEVTQTPSHQVTQMGQEVILRCVPISNHLYFYWYRQILGQKVEFLVSFYNNEISEKSEIFDDQFSVERPDGSNFTLKIRSTKLEDSAMYFCASSVDLTSGNTIYFGEGSWLTVV.

This clone occurred a few times. The chain employs TRBV19 and TRBJ2-7, with a tentative D call TRBD1 (6 bases). CDR3 length: 14 residues. The germline CDR1 and CDR2 sequences are LNHDA and SQIVND (reference sequence). V was cut by 4 bases and J by 6 bases, with 16 bases left in between. The CDR3 nucleotides read TGTGCCAGTAGTACGATCTCGACAGGAGGCGAGCAGTACTTC. Its protein product is CASSTISTGGEQYF.

V and J are TRBV5-1 and TRBJ1-4, with D perhaps matching TRBD1 (5 bases). The CDR3 length is 14 residues. V lost 4 bases and J lost 4, with 11 bases in between. Germline assignment: CDR1 SGHRS and CDR2 YFSETQ. The CDR3 reads CASSQGGYNEKLFF. The CDR3 DNA follows: TGCGCCAGCAGCCAGGGAGGGTATAATGAAAAACTGTTTTTT.